Shown below are 2 T cell receptor beta chains from a single sample sequenced in a study of blood T cell repertoires in COVID-19. The data were produced by immunoSEQ multiplex PCR, yet TCRdb's version contains in-frame clones alone and is incomplete. The sample holds about 260,000 clones, more than 70% seen once. Source material: PBMCs or T cells enriched from blood (not recorded which). The receptor source for this set is a woman between 40 and 50 years old with acute COVID-19.

The chain links TRBV7-2 to TRBJ2-7; 7 positions agree with TRBD1. Germline trimming cut 1 base from V and 6 bases from J; bases unmatched to any gene: 3. CDR1 is SGHTA and CDR2 is FQGNSA in the germline V gene. CDR3 length: 13 amino acids. The DNA of the CDR3 is TGTGCCAGCAGCTTAGTAAGGGGGCGCGAGCAGTACTTC. It translates to CASSLVRGREQYF.

This clone was counted once. This rearrangement joins TRBV28 to TRBJ1-6, with a possible D match to TRBD1 (5 bases). The CDR3 covers 14 residues. The V gene's germline CDR1 is MDHEN and CDR2 SYDVKM. V was clipped by 9 bases and J by 7 bases, with 16 bases between them. The CDR3 here is CASSGGETNSPLHF. Written as DNA, the CDR3 is TGTGCCAGTTCTGGGGGGGAGACAAATTCACCCCTCCACTTT.